The entry below gives a single T cell receptor beta chain sequence along with its context. The table came from immunoSEQ multiplex PCR; TCRdb's copy has only in-frame clones and leaves some out. The sample includes tens of thousands of clones, 79% of them seen just once. The entry originates in a study of blood T cell repertoires in COVID-19. Background on the study: There were acute and convalescent COVID-19 samples, and they came from the United States, Italy and Spain. Sources were T cells, B-cell-depleted T cells, or PBMCs; the material itself was cDNA or gDNA.

V gave up 5 bases and J gave up 4 bases, with 12 bases separating them. The germline CDR1 and CDR2 sequences are LNHDA and SQIVND (reference sequence). CDR3 size: 14 residues. The TCR originated in a man aged 55-75 years with active or convalescent COVID-19. Sequencing was carried out using peripheral blood. The V and J genes are TRBV19 and TRBJ2-1; D is perhaps TRBD2 (7 bases). In nucleotides, the CDR3 is TGTGCCAGTAGTTCGGGGGGCGGTTACAATGAGCAGTTCTTC. It encodes CASSSGGGYNEQFF.